This T cell receptor (beta chain) emerged from a study of Graves' ophthalmopathy and Graves' hyperthyroidism. Study summary: Stable hyperthyroidism was defined by absence of ophthalmopathy within 18 months of follow-up. Study results and caveats: Sensitivity reached 70.59% and specificity about 73% when the model predicted ophthalmopathy progression. Blood also harbored most expanded thyroid clonotypes above 0.001 frequency.

CDR3 length: 15 amino acids. The ends were cut back, 4 bases at V and 3 bases at J, with 17 bases in the middle. Germline V gene data show CDR1 as SGDLS and CDR2 as YYNGEE. This clonotype has a handful of counts. Its target is not known. Exclusion criteria comprised other autoimmune diseases, uncontrolled infections, pregnancy or lactation in patients. The authors amplified TCR beta CDR3 regions from RNA transcripts. First-round RT-PCR relied on HTBI primers, and a second-round multiplex PCR came next. TCRdb redid the calling of the multiplex PCR reads with MiXCR, one entry per CDR3 protein. This table has about 1.2 million distinct CDR3 sequences, roughly two fifths appearing once.

The TCR comes from an adult man with Graves' hyperthyroidism. Sequencing used peripheral blood or thyroid tissue (not recorded which). This chain joins TRBV9 and TRBJ2-7; possible D gene TRBD1, 6 bases. The DNA for the CDR3 is TGTGCCAGCAGCCAAGTAAGGAAGGGGGACTACGAGCAGTACTTC. Translating gives CASSQVRKGDYEQYF.